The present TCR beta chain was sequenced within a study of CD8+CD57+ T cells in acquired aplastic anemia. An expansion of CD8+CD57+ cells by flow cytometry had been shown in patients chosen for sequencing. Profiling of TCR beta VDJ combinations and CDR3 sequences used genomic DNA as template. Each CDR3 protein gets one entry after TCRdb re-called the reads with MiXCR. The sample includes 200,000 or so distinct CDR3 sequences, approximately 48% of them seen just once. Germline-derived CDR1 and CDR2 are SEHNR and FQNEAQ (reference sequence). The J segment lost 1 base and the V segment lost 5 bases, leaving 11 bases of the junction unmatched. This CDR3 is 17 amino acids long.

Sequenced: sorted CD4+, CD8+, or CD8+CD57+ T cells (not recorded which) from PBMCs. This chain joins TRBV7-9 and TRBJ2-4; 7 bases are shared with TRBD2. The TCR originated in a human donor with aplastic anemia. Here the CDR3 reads CASSPESGGGAKNIQYF. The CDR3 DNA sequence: TGTGCCAGCAGCCCCGAATCGGGAGGCGGGGCCAAAAACATTCAGTACTTC. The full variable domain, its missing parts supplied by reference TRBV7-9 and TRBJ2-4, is DTGVSQNPRHKITKRGQNVTFRCDPISEHNRLYWYRQTLGQGPEFLTYFQNEAQLEKSRLLSDRFSAERPKGSFSTLEIQRTEQGDSAMYLCASSPESGGGAKNIQYFGAGTRLSVL.